This T cell receptor beta chain was captured in a study of sequential checkpoint blockade in melanoma. Profiling relied on immunoSEQ multiplex PCR, and the TCRdb table lists in-frame clones only, not all of them. This sample has approximately 5,000 clones, with roughly a quarter found just once. V gave up 3 bases and J gave up 1 base, with 10 bases separating them. Germline CDR1 and CDR2: SGHRS and YFSETQ. CDR3 size: 15 residues. The sample's treatment: randomized to nivolumab then ipilimumab (arm A) or the reverse (arm B). The sequence derives from a human donor with melanoma. The starting material was tumor tissue (inferred from file names), obtained from a patient given nivolumab and ipilimumab in sequence. The rearrangement joins TRBV5-1 to TRBJ2-2; possible D gene TRBD1, 6 bases. The CDR3 coding sequence is TGCGCCAGCAGCTCCCGGGACAAGAACACCGGGGAGCTGTTTTTT. It translates to CASSSRDKNTGELFF. Filled out from reference TRBV5-1 and TRBJ2-2, the complete variable domain reads KAGVTQTPRYLIKTRGQQVTLSCSPISGHRSVSWYQQTPGQGLQFLFEYFSETQRNKGNFPGRFSGRQFSNSRSEMNVSTLELGDSALYLCASSSRDKNTGELFFGEGSRLTVL.